The 27 T cell receptor beta chains below come from one sample, sequenced in a study of blood T cells in healthy people across ages. For the second PCR, which ran for about 6 to 12 cycles, a sample-barcoded 5' primer and a J-beta primer mix were used. MiXCR, applied by TCRdb to the 5' RACE reads, yields one record per CDR3 protein. The repertoire holds over 1,500,000 distinct CDR3 sequences, with around 40% as singletons. Input material: blood. The source is a human donor in good health.

The rearrangement links TRBV18 to TRBJ2-1; 11 bases are shared with TRBD2. V dropped 0 bases and J dropped 8; count of bases not matched to a gene: 6. Germline CDR1 KGHSH, CDR2 LQKENI. The length of the CDR3 is 16 residues. The CDR3 sequence is CASSPPISGGAHEQFF. Here the CDR3 DNA reads TGTGCCAGCTCACCACCGATTAGCGGGGGGGCTCATGAGCAGTTCTTC.

V and J are TRBV7-2 and TRBJ2-1; 13 bases match TRBD2. Trimming removed 3 bases from V and 5 bases from J; junction bases left unmatched: 7. The CDR3 consists of 17 residues. From germline, CDR1 is SGHTA and CDR2 FQGNSA. This chain's CDR3 is CASSFRTSGGGDNEQFF. CDR3 bases: TGTGCCAGCAGCTTCAGGACTAGCGGGGGTGGGGACAATGAGCAGTTCTTC.

The rearrangement uses TRBV7-2 and TRBJ1-2, with 9 bases lining up with TRBD1. Germline values: CDR1 SGHTA, CDR2 FQGNSA. J was trimmed by 6 bases and V by 1 base; bases with no gene match: 12. CDR3 length: 17 amino acids. CDR3 amino acids: CASSLDGRQGEVNGYTF. The CDR3 nucleotides read TGTGCCAGCAGCTTAGACGGGAGACAGGGGGAGGTTAATGGCTACACCTTC.

This sequence joins TRBV3-1 and TRBJ2-3; TRBD2 is a possible D gene (6 bases). V lost 1 base and J lost 2, with 10 bases in between. Germline V lookup: CDR1 LGHDT, CDR2 YNNKEL (reference sequence). The CDR3 length is 15 residues. CDR3 nucleotides: TGTGCCAGCAGCCAAGGGGGGGACCCCACAGATACGCAGTATTTT. Amino acid sequence: CASSQGGDPTDTQYF.

This clonotype was counted only a few times. V and J are TRBV7-9 and TRBJ2-4; 7 bases match TRBD1. After removal of 4 bases from V and 8 bases from J, the junction contained 8 bases not matched to a gene. CDR1 is SEHNR and CDR2 is FQNEAQ in the germline V gene (reference sequence). The CDR3 covers 14 residues. For the CDR3, the DNA is TGTGCCAGCAGCTCTCACAGGGGATCGGACATTCAGTACTTC. It translates to CASSSHRGSDIQYF. Looking up the rest from reference TRBV7-9 and TRBJ2-4 gives the full variable domain: DTGVSQNPRHKITKRGQNVTFRCDPISEHNRLYWYRQTLGQGPEFLTYFQNEAQLEKSRLLSDRFSAERPKGSFSTLEIQRTEQGDSAMYLCASSSHRGSDIQYFGAGTRLSVL.

The gene calls are TRBV12-3 or TRBV12-4 and TRBJ2-7; 7 nucleotides match TRBD1. After removal of 5 bases from V and 5 bases from J, the junction contained 12 bases not matched to a gene. This CDR3 comprises 15 residues. CDR3 DNA: TGTGCCAGCAGTCAAGGGACAGCCAGTCGGGACGAGCAGTACTTC. Its translation is CASSQGTASRDEQYF.

V gene TRBV29-1 combines with J gene TRBJ1-5; the match to TRBD1 covers 8 bases. This CDR3 has 13 residues. CDR1 is SQVTM, CDR2 ANQGSEA, per germline. The trim removed 6 bases at V and 9 bases at J, leaving 10 bases unmatched. In nucleotides, the CDR3 is TGCAGCGTCCTAAAAGCCGGGACAGGGCCCCAGCATTTT. Translation: CSVLKAGTGPQHF.

This clonotype was detected only a few times. This rearrangement joins TRBV11-2 to TRBJ2-5; D may be TRBD1 (6 bases). The J call may be in error: the DNA end matches TRBJ2-7 better. The germline V gene has CDR1 SGHAT and CDR2 FQNNGV. The CDR3 spans 17 residues. CDR3 sequence: CASSFLSLTGWTDEQYF. The DNA for the CDR3 is TGTGCCAGCAGCTTCCTATCACTGACAGGATGGACCGACGAGCAGTACTTC.

A few counts support this clonotype. The gene calls are TRBV7-8 and TRBJ2-5; D is possibly TRBD1 or TRBD2 (5 bases each). The CDR3 covers 14 residues. Germline loops: CDR1 SGHVS, CDR2 FQNEAQ. V was pared by 6 bases and J by 2 bases, with 13 bases between. CDR3 amino acids: CASSTNGAQETQYF. CDR3 DNA: TGTGCCAGCAGTACGAACGGGGCACAAGAGACCCAGTACTTC.

This sequence joins TRBV12-3 or TRBV12-4 and TRBJ1-2, with D hard to call. The CDR3 length is 9 residues. Trimming took off 3 bases at V and 12 bases at J, with 5 bases between the two ends. CDR3 loop: CASSFGDTF. The CDR3 nucleotides are TGTGCCAGCAGTTTTGGGGACACCTTC.

This clonotype came up a few times. The chain is built from TRBV11-3 and TRBJ2-5; 9 bases map to TRBD1. The end of the DNA fits TRBJ2-7 better, so the J call may be wrong. The germline gives CDR1 SGHNT, CDR2 YENEEA. The CDR3 spans 15 residues. The CDR3 nucleotides read TGTGCCAGCAGCCGTACAGGGGGCGGAATGTACGAGCAGTACTTC. Amino acid sequence: CASSRTGGGMYEQYF.

This rearrangement joins TRBV20-1 to TRBJ2-1, with D possibly being TRBD1 or TRBD2 (7 bases each). This CDR3 is 13 amino acids long. V was cut by 7 bases and J by 7 bases, with 17 bases left in between. Germline V gives CDR1 DFQATT, CDR2 SNEGSKA (reference sequence). For the CDR3, the DNA is TGCAGTGTCAGCGGGGACAGCCGGAATGAGCAGTTCTTC. Its protein product is CSVSGDSRNEQFF.

The J gene is TRBJ2-1, the V gene TRBV24-1, with D unclear. From germline, CDR1 is KGHDR and CDR2 SFDVKD. Between the trimmed V and J ends, which lost 2 bases and 8 bases, there was a span of 9 bases. The CDR3 has 13 residues. The CDR3, as DNA: TGTGCCACCAGTGATTCCTCTGCTCATGAGCAGTTCTTC. Its translation: CATSDSSAHEQFF.

The rearrangement joins TRBV28 to TRBJ2-1; the D gene is possibly TRBD2 (6 bases). Trimming shortened V by 10 bases and J by 2 bases, and 12 bases separated the two germline ends. Germline lookup yields CDR1 MDHEN and CDR2 SYDVKM. CDR3 size: 13 residues. In nucleotides, the CDR3 is TGTGCCACCCGACTAGGGGCCTACAATGAGCAGTTCTTC. Its protein is CATRLGAYNEQFF.

The chain employs TRBV9 and TRBJ1-5; the match to TRBD1 covers 7 bases. The CDR3 covers 15 residues. CDR1 is SGDLS and CDR2 is YYNGEE in the germline V gene. Germline trimming cut 0 bases from V and 5 bases from J; bases unmatched to any gene: 5. Here the CDR3 reads CASSVGGDSHQPQHF. The CDR3 DNA follows: TGTGCCAGCAGCGTAGGGGGGGACAGTCATCAGCCCCAGCATTTT.

This clonotype was seen only a few times. The chain carries TRBV7-9 and TRBJ1-2, with 9 bases fitting TRBD1. The CDR3 runs to 15 residues. Germline V gene lookup returns CDR1 SEHNR and CDR2 FQNEAQ (reference sequence). Losses at the gene ends were 10 bases for V and 3 bases for J; bases not matched to a gene: 12. This CDR3 reads CATVPTGGLYYGYTF. As DNA, the CDR3 is TGTGCCACCGTCCCCACAGGGGGCTTGTACTATGGCTACACCTTC. Together with reference TRBV7-9 and TRBJ1-2, the CDR3 gives the full variable domain: DTGVSQNPRHKITKRGQNVTFRCDPISEHNRLYWYRQTLGQGPEFLTYFQNEAQLEKSRLLSDRFSAERPKGSFSTLEIQRTEQGDSAMYLCATVPTGGLYYGYTFGSGTRLTVV.

The V and J genes are TRBV6-1 and TRBJ2-1, with 10 nucleotides matching TRBD2. V was pared by 1 base and J by 7 bases, with 7 bases of the junction left unmatched. Germline-derived CDR1 and CDR2 are MNHNS and SASEGT. The length of the CDR3 is 16 residues. CDR3 in amino acids: CASSEVPSGGRNEQFF. The CDR3 DNA follows: TGTGCCAGCAGTGAAGTTCCTAGCGGGGGACGTAATGAGCAGTTCTTC.

Details on this clonotype: One junction end disagrees with the germline gene, perhaps due to a read error. V usage is TRBV7-9 and J usage is TRBJ2-2; D is tentatively TRBD1 or TRBD2 (5 bases each). The germline V gene encodes CDR1 SEHNR and CDR2 FQNEAQ (reference sequence). There are 14 residues in the CDR3. In DNA, the CDR3 is TGTGCCAGCAGCTTAGCGCTGGGGCCCGGGGAGCTGTGTTTT. It codes for CASSLALGPGELCF. Full variable domain (rest looked up from reference TRBV7-9 and TRBJ2-2): DTGVSQNPRHKITKRGQNVTFRCDPISEHNRLYWYRQTLGQGPEFLTYFQNEAQLEKSRLLSDRFSAERPKGSFSTLEIQRTEQGDSAMYLCASSLALGPGELCFGEGSRLTVL.

The rearrangement joins TRBV2 to TRBJ2-5, with TRBD2 matching over 9 bases. The assigned J gene may be wrong: the sequence end matches TRBJ2-7 better. The CDR3 sequence is 17 residues long. CDR1 and CDR2 from the germline V gene are SNHLY and FYNNEI. In DNA, the CDR3 is TGTGCCAGCTCCCCCGCGGGAGGGGCGGGGCTGGGTTACGAGCAGTACTTC. Translated, it gives CASSPAGGAGLGYEQYF.

This clonotype was counted ten times or more. The chain is built from TRBV7-2 and TRBJ2-7; TRBD2 matches at 12 bases. The J segment lost 2 bases and the V segment lost 4 bases, leaving 0 bases of the junction unmatched. The CDR3 is 14 amino acids. Per germline, CDR1 SGHTA and CDR2 FQGNSA. CDR3 loop: CASSSSGGAYEQYF. CDR3 nucleotides: TGTGCCAGCAGCTCTAGCGGGGGGGCCTACGAGCAGTACTTC.

In its sample, this clonotype was seen once. The rearrangement joins TRBV20-1 to TRBJ1-2; D possibly corresponds to TRBD1 (5 bases). Germline assignment: CDR1 DFQATT and CDR2 SNEGSKA (reference sequence). The CDR3 is 14 residues long. Deletions cut 2 bases from V and 0 bases from J, with 10 bases between. Here the CDR3 reads CSARRTGANYGYTF. Written as DNA, the CDR3 is TGCAGTGCTAGACGTACGGGGGCTAACTATGGCTACACCTTC.

This sequence joins TRBV27 and TRBJ2-5; TRBD2 matches 7 bases. The germline V gene encodes CDR1 MNHEY and CDR2 SMNVEV (reference sequence). The CDR3 length is 14 residues. V was pared by 6 bases and J by 7 bases, with 11 bases of the junction left unmatched. The CDR3 region has the DNA TGTGCCAGCAGCCCCCATACTAGCGTGGGGACCCAGTACTTC. Its protein is CASSPHTSVGTQYF.

This clonotype appeared a few times. CDR3 in amino acids: CASSYGGANIQYF. The CDR3 DNA reads as TGTGCCAGCAGCTACGGGGGGGCGAACATTCAGTACTTC. The chain recombines TRBV7-2 with TRBJ2-4; the match to TRBD2 covers 8 bases. This CDR3 has 13 residues. Germline CDR1 and CDR2: SGHTA and FQGNSA. With V trimmed by 4 bases and J by 7 bases, 3 bases remained unmatched.

This chain links TRBV6-8 with TRBJ2-7; D may be TRBD1 or TRBD2 (6 bases each). This CDR3 region has 12 residues. The V gene's germline CDR1 is MNHGY and CDR2 SAAAGT. In nucleotides, the CDR3 is TGTGCGAACACAGGGAGGACCTACGAGCAGTACTTC. Translated: CANTGRTYEQYF.

The chain joins TRBV27 to TRBJ2-4, with D possibly matching TRBD2 (5 bases). The germline CDR1 and CDR2 sequences are MNHEY and SMNVEV (reference sequence). The CDR3 is 14 residues long. V shed 3 bases and J shed 6 bases, with 12 bases lying between them. CDR3 region: CASSFKAEGNIQYF. The DNA of the CDR3 is TGTGCCAGCAGTTTCAAAGCGGAAGGAAACATTCAGTACTTC.

The chain links TRBV4-2 to TRBJ1-2, with 8 bases identical to TRBD1. Losses at the gene ends were 1 base for V and 6 bases for J; bases not matched to a gene: 7. The CDR3 covers 15 residues. Germline CDR1 is LGHNA and CDR2 is YNFKEQ. The CDR3 nucleotides are TGTGCCAGCAGCCAAGTGGGCAGGGGGCTGAATGGCTACACCTTC. Its protein is CASSQVGRGLNGYTF.

This chain joins TRBV7-2 and TRBJ2-1, with 7 bases matching TRBD2. The ends lost 8 bases at V and 3 bases at J; junction bases unmatched: 10. The germline V gene encodes CDR1 SGHTA and CDR2 FQGNSA. CDR3 size: 15 residues. The DNA of the CDR3 is TGTGCCAGCGGCCCACGTGGGGGGGACTACAATGAGCAGTTCTTC. This codes for CASGPRGGDYNEQFF.